The clone carrying this TCR beta chain was recorded at least ten times. These data originate in a study of early T cells in non-severe SARS-CoV-2 infection. TCRdb processed the 5' RACE reads anew with MiXCR; each CDR3 protein has one entry. This table has 55,000 to 70,000 distinct CDR3 sequences, 10% appearing once. V lost 2 bases, J lost 5 bases, and 7 bases stayed unmatched. The germline gives CDR1 DFQATT, CDR2 SNEGSKA (reference sequence). This CDR3 is built from 14 residues. The chain uses TRBV20-1 and TRBJ2-7; 9 nucleotides match TRBD2. Sequencing used whole blood. The receptor comes from an adult who was a healthcare worker with PCR-confirmed SARS-CoV-2 infection or an uninfected control (not recorded which). The CDR3 region is CSARWGTSRHEQYF. Written as DNA, the CDR3 is TGCAGTGCTAGATGGGGGACTAGCCGCCACGAGCAGTACTTC.